The clone carrying this T cell receptor (beta chain) appeared a few times. Per germline, CDR1 SGHTA and CDR2 FQGTGA. Trimming took 2 bases from V and 3 from J, leaving 11 bases between them. The CDR3 sequence is 14 residues long. The authors amplified TCR beta CDR3 regions from RNA transcripts. The library came from an HTBI-primed first-round RT-PCR and a second-round multiplex PCR. TCRdb reprocessed the multiplex PCR reads via MiXCR and lists one record per CDR3 protein. The table shows some 1.1 million distinct CDR3 sequences, with around a third occurring only once. This sample is part of a study of Graves' ophthalmopathy and Graves' hyperthyroidism. Turning to the study itself: Being free of ophthalmopathy for 18 months of follow-up defined stable hyperthyroidism.

Input material: peripheral blood or thyroid tissue (not recorded which). The chain links TRBV7-3 to TRBJ2-7; D is undetermined. The sequence derives from an adult man with Graves' hyperthyroidism. For the CDR3, the DNA is TGTGCCAGCAGCTTAGGGCCGACCCACTACGAGCAGTACTTC. Its translation is CASSLGPTHYEQYF.